These T cell receptor beta chains were read from a single sample in a study of response to subunit inactivated influenza vaccine. TCRdb re-called the RT-PCR reads with MiXCR, one entry per CDR3 protein. The sample lists around 600,000 distinct CDR3 sequences, 11% occurring once. Another study also made use of these data, one on T cells expressing NK-cell markers.

The specimen was PBMCs from blood, collected on the day of vaccination. The source is a man aged 50 to 60 who received an inactivated influenza vaccine. Each CDR3 is given without its conserved first and last residue. Clone size, where shown, is once, few, many, or a class for clones that have expanded.

V: TRBV20-1
length: 8
size: .
J: TRBJ2-7
CDR3: SVYSYEQY

V: TRBV5-1
length: 13
size: .
J: TRBJ2-1
CDR3: ASSGSSGDYNEQF

V: TRBV18
length: 14
size: few
J: TRBJ2-3
CDR3: ASVPSGTRGSDTQY

V: TRBV15
length: 13
size: few
J: TRBJ2-7
CDR3: ATSRDYQAAYEQY

V: TRBV20-1
length: 11
size: .
J: TRBJ2-7
CDR3: SARTSGIYEQY

V: TRBV2
length: 12
size: .
J: TRBJ2-7
CDR3: ASRETSGSYEQY

V: TRBV28
length: 17
size: few
J: TRBJ2-3
CDR3: ASSPLGGTSGRVVDTQY

V: TRBV7-3
length: 11
size: few
J: TRBJ2-1
CDR3: ASSLSYRDEQF

V: TRBV5-6
length: 13
size: many
J: TRBJ2-7
CDR3: ASSLDPGGVFEQY

V: TRBV3-1
length: 17
size: .
J: TRBJ2-2
CDR3: ASSPLSWAGDQNTGELF

V: TRBV24-1
length: 14
size: many
J: TRBJ2-2
CDR3: ATSDLGTGRTGELF

V: TRBV7-8
length: 13
size: few
J: TRBJ2-1
CDR3: ASSPSTVYYNEQF

V: TRBV7-9
length: 12
size: many
J: TRBJ2-7
CDR3: ASSRDSLTYEQY

V: TRBV11-1
length: 17
size: few
J: TRBJ2-1
CDR3: ASNLSPILAGDEYNEQF

V: TRBV5-1
length: 11
size: .
J: TRBJ1-2
CDR3: ASSPRARERPT

V: TRBV6-2/TRBV6-3
length: 12
size: once
J: TRBJ2-5
CDR3: ASGDRPKQETQY

V: TRBV2
length: 12
size: few
J: TRBJ1-2
CDR3: ASSAVETLYGYT

V: TRBV6-5
length: 15
size: few
J: TRBJ1-4
CDR3: ASSSGWTGMANEKLF

V: TRBV6-5
length: 11
size: .
J: TRBJ1-6
CDR3: ASSYNGGSPLH

V: TRBV12-3/TRBV12-4
length: 14
size: many
J: TRBJ2-7
CDR3: ASSAWGKQSSYEQY

V: TRBV24-1
length: 12
size: .
J: TRBJ2-2
CDR3: ATPAGPNTGELF

V: TRBV7-2
length: 12
size: few
J: TRBJ1-2
CDR3: ASSPRQGGRGYT

V: TRBV12-3/TRBV12-4
length: 9
size: many
J: TRBJ2-1
CDR3: ASRQGNEQF

V: TRBV5-6
length: 10
size: .
J: TRBJ1-2
CDR3: ASSGRGYGYT

V: TRBV7-9
length: 14
size: few
J: TRBJ2-5
CDR3: ASSSYPLEPWGTQY

V: TRBV11-2
length: 10
size: few
J: TRBJ2-5
CDR3: ASSHLQETQY

V: TRBV29-1
length: 11
size: .
J: TRBJ1-4
CDR3: SVGDTFNEKLF

V: TRBV20-1
length: 11
size: few
J: TRBJ2-7
CDR3: SAPRTPYYEQY

V: TRBV5-6
length: 12
size: .
J: TRBJ2-1
CDR3: ASIRGGSYNEQF

V: TRBV7-8
length: 14
size: few
J: TRBJ2-7
CDR3: ASSKATSGRSYEQY

V: TRBV12-5
length: 13
size: .
J: TRBJ2-1
CDR3: ASGSSAGSYNEQF

V: TRBV15
length: 13
size: few
J: TRBJ1-4
CDR3: ATSRDQGTNEKLF

V: TRBV9
length: 14
size: .
J: TRBJ2-3
CDR3: ASSIGTSGNTDTQY